Here is one T cell receptor beta chain with its context. The antigen is undetermined. The V gene's germline CDR1 is KGHSH and CDR2 LQKENI. The length of the CDR3 is 15 residues. V was pared by 2 bases and J by 7 bases, with 5 bases of the junction left unmatched. Clones were read by immunoSEQ multiplex PCR, and TCRdb kept only the in-frame ones, dropping some. The repertoire includes more than 2,000 clones, about a quarter of them detected once, and 25% to 30% sits in the top ten. The data originate from a study of T cells in localized non-small cell lung cancer. Points from the study as a whole: In adjacent lung, a median around 55 of the top 100 tumor clones were found. Multi-region tumor sequencing was not done, so intratumor heterogeneity could not be excluded.

The source is a male donor aged 60 or over with stage I lung adenocarcinoma. This sequence joins TRBV18 and TRBJ1-5, with TRBD1 identical over 10 bases. Sequenced material: lung tumor tissue, taken before any cancer treatment. CDR3 nucleotide sequence: TGTGCCAGCTCACCATACGGACAGGGGGTGCAGCCCCAGCATTTT. It encodes CASSPYGQGVQPQHF.